The 14 T cell receptor beta chains in this list originate from one sample, sequenced in a study of blood T cells in healthy people across ages. Then a second PCR, running about 6 to 12 cycles, was carried out with a sample-barcoded 5' primer and a J-beta primer mix. In TCRdb, the 5' RACE reads were re-called with MiXCR into one record per CDR3 protein. The sample records about 1.8 million distinct CDR3 sequences, about 50% being singletons. Material for sequencing was blood. These receptors all come from a woman in her 40s in good health.

This clonotype was recorded a few times. The gene calls are TRBV5-1 and TRBJ1-2; weak D call: TRBD1 (6 bases). The CDR3 covers 15 residues. Germline CDR1 is SGHRS and CDR2 is YFSETQ. V shed 4 bases and J shed 6 bases, with 19 bases lying between them. Written as DNA, the CDR3 is TGCGCCAGCAGCATCGGCCTGAGGGGGATTAATGGCTACACCTTC. It encodes CASSIGLRGINGYTF.

The rearrangement joins TRBV28 to TRBJ1-5; tentatively, D is TRBD1 (6 bases). The V gene lost 7 bases and the J gene lost 4 bases, with 20 bases spanning the gap. This CDR3 has 16 residues. Germline lookup yields CDR1 MDHEN and CDR2 SYDVKM. As DNA, the CDR3 is TGTGCCAGCAAAAACGTCGGCGGGCAGGGGAATCAGCCCCAGCATTTT. Residues: CASKNVGGQGNQPQHF.

The CDR3 DNA follows: TGTGCCAGCAGCTTAGGCAGCCAGTACAATGAGCAGTTCTTC. Translation: CASSLGSQYNEQFF. V usage is TRBV7-9 and J usage is TRBJ2-1, with no clear D. This CDR3 comprises 14 residues. V was cut by 1 base and J by 4 bases, with 8 bases left in between. Germline V gene sequence: CDR1 SEHNR, CDR2 FQNEAQ (reference sequence).

At least ten counts were recorded for this clonotype. The chain has TRBV12-3 or TRBV12-4 and TRBJ2-4; 9 nucleotides align to TRBD1. The CDR3 length is 13 residues. After removal of 4 bases from V and 7 bases from J, the junction contained 2 bases not matched to a gene. The CDR3 here is CASSSGTGNIQYF. The CDR3 coding sequence is TGTGCCAGCAGTTCCGGGACAGGGAACATTCAGTACTTC.

The chain couples TRBV27 to TRBJ1-1, with a weak D call TRBD1 (5 bases). Per germline, CDR1 MNHEY and CDR2 SMNVEV (reference sequence). CDR3 length: 14 amino acids. V was cut by 7 bases and J by 6 bases, with 18 bases left in between. The CDR3 sequence is CASKPLGLTAEAFF. CDR3 bases: TGTGCCAGCAAACCCCTGGGACTTACGGCTGAAGCTTTCTTT.

This clonotype was seen only a few times. The rearrangement links TRBV25-1 to TRBJ2-1; D is unclear. This CDR3 has 13 amino acids. From germline, CDR1 is MGHDK and CDR2 SYGVNS. V shed 4 bases and J shed 3 bases, with 7 bases lying between them. The CDR3 sequence is CASSADFYNEQFF. The CDR3 DNA follows: TGTGCCAGCAGTGCCGACTTCTACAATGAGCAGTTCTTC.

This sequence joins TRBV27 and TRBJ2-6; D is ambiguous. Germline values: CDR1 MNHEY, CDR2 SMNVEV (reference sequence). The CDR3 totals 16 residues. V was clipped by 4 bases and J by 0 bases, with 10 bases between them. In nucleotides, the CDR3 is TGTGCCAGCAGTTCTCAGGAACACTCTGGGGCCAACGTCCTGACTTTC. It yields the protein CASSSQEHSGANVLTF.

The chain couples TRBV10-3 to TRBJ1-2; a weak D match, TRBD1 (5 bases). V dropped 3 bases and J dropped 2 bases, with 16 bases sitting between them. Germline CDR1 ENHRY, CDR2 SYGVKD. The CDR3 totals 16 residues. DNA of the CDR3: TGTGCCATCAGTGATTACGGGGGACGGACCAACTATGGCTACACCTTC. Amino acids: CAISDYGGRTNYGYTF.

CDR3 loop: CASSSPMLMNTEAFF. For the CDR3, the DNA is TGTGCCAGCAGCTCTCCCATGTTGATGAACACTGAAGCTTTCTTT. V is TRBV11-1 and J is TRBJ1-1; D gene uncertain. The germline gives CDR1 SGHAT, CDR2 FQDESV (reference sequence). The CDR3 is 15 amino acids. V was shortened by 4 bases and J by 0 bases, with 12 bases between the two germline ends.

This clonotype was detected only a few times. Since a much larger clone is just one base distant, this may be a read error. This sequence joins TRBV5-8 and TRBJ2-5; 7 nucleotides line up with TRBD1. The V segment lost 4 bases and the J segment 1 base; nucleotides outside the gene matches: 4. This CDR3 is 14 amino acids long. In germline, CDR1 is SGHTS, CDR2 YDEGEE. CDR3 sequence: CASSRGQPQETQYF. The DNA of the CDR3 is TGTGCCAGCAGCCGGGGACAGCCCCAAGAGACCCAGTACTTC.

This sequence joins TRBV15 and TRBJ2-1, with 10 bases identical to TRBD1. There are 15 residues in the CDR3. The V and J ends lost 2 bases and 5 bases, in that order; junction bases with no gene match: 3. Germline lookup yields CDR1 LNHNV and CDR2 YYDKDF (reference sequence). The DNA for the CDR3 is TGTGCCACCAGCAGAACCGGGACAGGGGACAATGAGCAGTTCTTC. It translates to CATSRTGTGDNEQFF.

This chain uses TRBV28 with TRBJ2-7; 7 bases agree with TRBD1. J was trimmed by 11 bases and V by 8 bases; bases with no gene match: 12. CDR1 is MDHEN and CDR2 is SYDVKM in the germline V gene. The CDR3 contains 12 residues. CDR3 amino acids: CASFSGDRVKYF. In nucleotides, the CDR3 is TGTGCCAGCTTCTCCGGAGACAGGGTCAAGTACTTC.

CDR3 loop: CASSLGPSGVSKNIQYF. CDR3 in DNA: TGTGCCAGCAGTTTAGGCCCTAGCGGGGTATCCAAAAACATTCAGTACTTC. The chain is built from TRBV27 and TRBJ2-4; 9 positions match TRBD2. V shed 2 bases, J shed 2 bases, and the junction held 7 bases outside the gene matches. Germline-derived CDR1 and CDR2 are MNHEY and SMNVEV (reference sequence). The CDR3 sequence is 17 residues long.

The chain is built from TRBV7-8 and TRBJ1-2; no clear D gene. The CDR3 covers 17 residues. Germline V gene sequence: CDR1 SGHVS, CDR2 FQNEAQ. V was pared by 5 bases and J by 4 bases, with 23 bases between. CDR3: CASSILAVGGRSYGYTF. The CDR3 DNA reads as TGTGCCAGCAGCATCCTGGCCGTAGGAGGGCGATCCTATGGCTACACCTTC.